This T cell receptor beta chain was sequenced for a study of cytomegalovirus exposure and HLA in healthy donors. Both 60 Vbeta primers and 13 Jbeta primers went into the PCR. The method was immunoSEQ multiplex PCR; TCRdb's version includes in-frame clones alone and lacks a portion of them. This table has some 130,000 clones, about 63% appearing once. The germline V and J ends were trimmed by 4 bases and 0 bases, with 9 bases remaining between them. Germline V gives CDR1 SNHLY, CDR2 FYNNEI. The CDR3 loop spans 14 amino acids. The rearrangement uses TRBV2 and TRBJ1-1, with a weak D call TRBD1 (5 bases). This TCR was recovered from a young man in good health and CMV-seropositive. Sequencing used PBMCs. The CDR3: CASSATVMNTEAFF. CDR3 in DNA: TGTGCCAGCAGTGCGACAGTAATGAACACTGAAGCTTTCTTT.